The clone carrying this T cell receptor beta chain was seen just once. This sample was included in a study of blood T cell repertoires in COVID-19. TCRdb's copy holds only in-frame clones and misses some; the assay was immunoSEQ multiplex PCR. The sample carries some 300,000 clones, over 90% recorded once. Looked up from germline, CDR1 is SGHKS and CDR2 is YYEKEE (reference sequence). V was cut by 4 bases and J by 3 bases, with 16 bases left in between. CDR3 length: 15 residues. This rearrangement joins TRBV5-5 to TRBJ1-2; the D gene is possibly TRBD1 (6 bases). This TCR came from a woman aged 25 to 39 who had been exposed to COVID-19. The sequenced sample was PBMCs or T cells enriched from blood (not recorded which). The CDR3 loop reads CASSLSGQSDYGYTF. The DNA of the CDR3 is TGTGCCAGCAGCCTGTCGGGACAATCGGACTATGGCTACACCTTC.